What follows are 22 T cell receptor beta chains derived from one specimen sequenced in a study of blood T cell repertoires in COVID-19. The assay was immunoSEQ multiplex PCR, and TCRdb's table has in-frame clones only and misses some. Found here are 90,000 to 150,000 clones, about 79% of them singletons; the top ten hold 3% to 4.5%. Sequencing was carried out using peripheral blood. These receptors were collected from an elderly woman with acute or convalescent COVID-19.

The chain recombines TRBV2 with TRBJ1-5; D unclear. V was cut by 6 bases and J by 1 base, with 7 bases left in between. Germline V lookup: CDR1 SNHLY, CDR2 FYNNEI. The CDR3 contains 13 residues. The CDR3 DNA follows: TGTGCCAGCAGCTCGAGGAGCAATCAGCCCCAGCATTTT. Protein: CASSSRSNQPQHF.

The J gene is TRBJ1-1, the V gene TRBV19; D is undetermined. Germline CDR1 and CDR2: LNHDA and SQIVND (reference sequence). The CDR3 consists of 14 residues. Trimming shortened V by 1 base and J by 4 bases, and 10 bases separated the two germline ends. CDR3 DNA: TGTGCCAGTAGTATAGGGGTACCGGGCACTGAAGCTTTCTTT. Its protein product is CASSIGVPGTEAFF. The whole variable domain, filled in from reference TRBV19 and TRBJ1-1, reads DGGITQSPKYLFRKEGQNVTLSCEQNLNHDAMYWYRQDPGQGLRLIYYSQIVNDFQKGDIAEGYSVSREKKESFPLTVTSAQKNPTAFYLCASSIGVPGTEAFFGQGTRLTVV.

The gene calls are TRBV9 and TRBJ2-3; TRBD1 matches 7 bases. This CDR3 has 16 residues. V was clipped by 0 bases and J by 2 bases; unmatched bases: 6. Per germline, CDR1 SGDLS and CDR2 YYNGEE. The CDR3 region is CASSVEGARNTDTQYF. The CDR3 DNA follows: TGTGCCAGCAGCGTAGAGGGGGCGCGGAACACAGATACGCAGTATTTT. The variable domain in full, with the rest retrieved from reference TRBV9 and TRBJ2-3, is DSGVTQTPKHLITATGQRVTLRCSPRSGDLSVYWYQQSLDQGLQFLIQYYNGEERAKGNILERFSAQQFPDLHSELNLSSLELGDSALYFCASSVEGARNTDTQYFGPGTRLTVL.

This clone occurred a few times. CDR3 amino acids: CAISGPRAGGPNEQFF. CDR3 sequence (DNA): TGTGCCATCAGTGGCCCCAGAGCGGGAGGGCCGAATGAGCAGTTCTTC. The rearrangement links TRBV10-3 to TRBJ2-1, with TRBD2 matching over 10 bases. V was clipped by 4 bases and J by 7 bases; unmatched bases: 10. The CDR3 has 16 amino acids. CDR1 and CDR2 from the germline V gene are ENHRY and SYGVKD.

This clone was counted between two and nine times. The chain employs TRBV9 and TRBJ2-5; TRBD2 aligns across 10 bases. Trimming cost V 3 bases and J 0 bases; bases outside gene matches: 5. This CDR3 comprises 16 residues. Germline loops: CDR1 SGDLS, CDR2 YYNGEE. The CDR3 here is CASSEGLADYQETQYF. The CDR3 DNA reads as TGTGCCAGCAGCGAAGGACTAGCGGATTACCAAGAGACCCAGTACTTC.

The chain combines TRBV10-3 with TRBJ1-2; TRBD1 is a possible D gene (5 bases). The length of the CDR3 is 13 residues. V was clipped by 7 bases and J by 2 bases, with 11 bases between them. Germline lookup yields CDR1 ENHRY and CDR2 SYGVKD. The CDR3 region is CAITMTVNYGYTF. Written as DNA, the CDR3 is TGTGCCATCACTATGACAGTGAACTATGGCTACACCTTC.

J is TRBJ2-1 and V is TRBV5-1, with TRBD2 identical over 8 bases. Germline CDR1 and CDR2: SGHRS and YFSETQ. V lost 0 bases to trimming and J lost 1 base; unmatched junction nucleotides: 6. The CDR3 length is 17 residues. CDR3 DNA: TGCGCCAGCAGCTTGGCGGGGGGGCCCGGGTCCTACAATGAGCAGTTCTTC. This codes for CASSLAGGPGSYNEQFF.

The chain couples TRBV12-3 or TRBV12-4 to TRBJ1-2; D is perhaps TRBD1 (5 bases). The CDR3 is 13 amino acids. V shed 6 bases and J shed 3 bases, with 11 bases lying between them. The CDR3 loop is CASRNLGDYGYTF. The CDR3 DNA follows: TGTGCCAGCAGGAACCTAGGGGACTATGGCTACACCTTC.

The rearrangement joins TRBV5-1 to TRBJ1-3; D perhaps matches TRBD1 (5 bases). CDR3 length equals 14 residues. Germline V lookup: CDR1 SGHRS, CDR2 YFSETQ. Trimming took off 0 bases at V and 3 bases at J, with 7 bases between the two ends. Here the CDR3 DNA reads TGCGCCAGCAGCTTGGGGGGCGTTGGAAACACCATATATTTT. Translation gives CASSLGGVGNTIYF.

V usage is TRBV9 and J usage is TRBJ1-3; D gene uncertain. The CDR3 consists of 15 residues. The V gene's germline CDR1 is SGDLS and CDR2 YYNGEE. V was clipped by 3 bases and J by 1 base, with 11 bases between them. This CDR3 is CASSGLLTSGNTIYF. In nucleotides, the CDR3 is TGTGCCAGCAGCGGACTACTGACTTCTGGAAACACCATATATTTT.

Here the CDR3 reads CSSGGPYNEQFF. CDR3 in DNA: TGCAGCTCGGGGGGCCCATACAATGAGCAGTTCTTC. The rearrangement links TRBV29-1 to TRBJ2-1; tentatively, D is TRBD2 (7 bases). This CDR3 is built from 12 residues. Trimming removed 8 bases from V and 4 bases from J, with 12 bases in between. CDR1 SQVTM and CDR2 ANQGSEA come from the germline V gene.

The chain couples TRBV27 to TRBJ2-5, with TRBD1 matching 9 bases. The CDR3 runs to 15 residues. J was trimmed by 2 bases and V by 3 bases; bases with no gene match: 4. Germline assignment: CDR1 MNHEY and CDR2 SMNVEV (reference sequence). The CDR3 nucleotides read TGTGCCAGCAGTTTCGGACAGGGGAGACAAGAGACCCAGTACTTC. It translates to CASSFGQGRQETQYF.

This clone was recorded only once. J is TRBJ1-5 and V is TRBV5-1, with 10 bases that match TRBD1. The germline V gene encodes CDR1 SGHRS and CDR2 YFSETQ. V was clipped by 4 bases and J by 2 bases; unmatched bases: 9. The CDR3 is made up of 17 amino acids. The CDR3 loop is CASSPGTGAGGNQPQHF. The CDR3 DNA sequence: TGCGCCAGCAGCCCCGGGACAGGGGCGGGGGGCAATCAGCCCCAGCATTTT.

This clone was counted only a few times. The CDR3 is CAWSRLPDRREAFF. DNA of the CDR3: TGTGCCTGGAGCCGCCTCCCCGACAGGCGTGAAGCTTTCTTT. V and J are TRBV30 and TRBJ1-1; TRBD1 is a possible D gene (6 bases). The germline V gene encodes CDR1 GTSNPN and CDR2 SVGIG (reference sequence). The CDR3 runs to 14 residues. Trimming cost V 3 bases and J 7 bases, with 18 bases left between them.

This clone was found a few times. V gene TRBV9 combines with J gene TRBJ1-1; 7 nucleotides agree with TRBD1. Germline CDR1 is SGDLS and CDR2 is YYNGEE. V shed 4 bases, J shed 1 base, and the junction held 4 bases outside the gene matches. The CDR3 is 14 amino acids. The CDR3 protein is CASSPQGGNTEAFF. DNA for the CDR3: TGTGCCAGCAGCCCCCAGGGGGGGAACACTGAAGCTTTCTTT. The full variable domain, with the rest looked up from reference TRBV9 and TRBJ1-1, is DSGVTQTPKHLITATGQRVTLRCSPRSGDLSVYWYQQSLDQGLQFLIQYYNGEERAKGNILERFSAQQFPDLHSELNLSSLELGDSALYFCASSPQGGNTEAFFGQGTRLTVV.

J is TRBJ1-2 and V is TRBV29-1; 8 bases fit TRBD1. The CDR3 sequence is 14 residues long. CDR1 is SQVTM and CDR2 is ANQGSEA in the germline V gene. With 2 bases clipped from V and 3 bases from J, the junction kept 5 bases outside the gene matches. As DNA, the CDR3 is TGCAGCGTTGAAAAAGGGACAGGCGACTATGGCTACACCTTC. Its translation: CSVEKGTGDYGYTF.

A few counts support this clone. The rearrangement joins TRBV6-5 to TRBJ1-1; D is possibly TRBD1 (6 bases). There are 15 residues in the CDR3. CDR1 is MNHEY and CDR2 is SVGAGI in the germline V gene. The V end was cut by 7 bases, the J end by 6 bases, with 21 bases between. Written as DNA, the CDR3 is TGTGCCAGCACTCTCGAGGGAGGGGGAAGCGCTGAAGCTTTCTTT. Translated: CASTLEGGGSAEAFF.

The chain combines TRBV28 with TRBJ2-1; D uncertain. Germline loops: CDR1 MDHEN, CDR2 SYDVKM. V lost 5 bases to trimming and J lost 4 bases, with 6 bases between them. The CDR3 runs 12 residues. The CDR3 DNA is TGTGCCAGCAGTGTCGTATACAATGAGCAGTTCTTC. Translation: CASSVVYNEQFF.

The J gene is TRBJ2-3, the V gene TRBV5-1; D unresolved. V was trimmed by 0 bases and J by 4 bases, leaving 6 bases between them. CDR1 and CDR2 (germline): SGHRS, YFSETQ. The CDR3 has 13 amino acids. Here the CDR3 DNA reads TGCGCCAGCAGCTTGGCTAGAGCAGATACGCAGTATTTT. Its translation: CASSLARADTQYF.

The chain couples TRBV24-1 to TRBJ2-1, with D perhaps TRBD1 (5 bases). Germline loops: CDR1 KGHDR, CDR2 SFDVKD. Trimming took off 8 bases at V and 9 bases at J, with 19 bases between the two ends. The CDR3 totals 14 residues. The CDR3 region has the DNA TGTGCCACCAATCCGAAGGGGCGAACCAGTGAGCAGTTCTTC. Its translation is CATNPKGRTSEQFF.

This clone was detected a few times. This chain joins TRBV28 and TRBJ1-5, with 8 bases aligning to TRBD1. V trimming: 4 bases; J trimming: 1 base; junction bases outside the gene matches: 6. Looked up from germline, CDR1 is MDHEN and CDR2 is SYDVKM. CDR3 length: 16 amino acids. The CDR3 loop is CASSSRTGSSNQPQHF. The CDR3 DNA follows: TGTGCCAGCAGTTCTCGGACAGGGTCAAGCAATCAGCCCCAGCATTTT.

The chain links TRBV28 to TRBJ2-7; the D is unclear. The V gene's germline CDR1 is MDHEN and CDR2 SYDVKM. The CDR3 has 13 residues. Trimming stripped 2 bases from V and 2 bases from J, with 7 bases between. CDR3 nucleotide sequence: TGTGCCAGCAGTTTACCACAGACCTACGAGCAGTACTTC. Protein sequence: CASSLPQTYEQYF.